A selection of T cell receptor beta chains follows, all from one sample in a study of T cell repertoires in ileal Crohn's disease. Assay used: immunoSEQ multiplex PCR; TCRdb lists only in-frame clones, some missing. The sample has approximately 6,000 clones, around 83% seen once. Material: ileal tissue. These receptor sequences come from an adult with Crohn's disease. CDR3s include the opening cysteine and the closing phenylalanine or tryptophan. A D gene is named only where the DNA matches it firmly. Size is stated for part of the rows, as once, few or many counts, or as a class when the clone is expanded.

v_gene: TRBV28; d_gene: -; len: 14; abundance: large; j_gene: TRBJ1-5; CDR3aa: CASSLTDSNQPQHF; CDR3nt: TGTGCCAGCAGTTTAACGGATAGCAATCAGCCCCAGCATTTT
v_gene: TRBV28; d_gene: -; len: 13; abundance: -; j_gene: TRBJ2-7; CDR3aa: CASRSGPLYEQYF; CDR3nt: TGTGCCAGCAGGAGCGGTCCTCTCTACGAGCAGTACTTC
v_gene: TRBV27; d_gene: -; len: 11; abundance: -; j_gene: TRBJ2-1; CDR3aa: CAIGVLHEQFF; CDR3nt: TGTGCAATCGGAGTCCTCCATGAGCAGTTCTTC
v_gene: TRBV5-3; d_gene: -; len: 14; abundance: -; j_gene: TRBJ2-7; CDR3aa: CARPSDTGSYEQYF; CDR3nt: TGTGCCAGACCGTCTGATACAGGGAGTTACGAGCAGTACTTC
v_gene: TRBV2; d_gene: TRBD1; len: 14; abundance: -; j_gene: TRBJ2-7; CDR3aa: CATDPGTETYEQYF; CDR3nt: TGTGCCACAGACCCCGGGACAGAAACCTACGAGCAGTACTTC
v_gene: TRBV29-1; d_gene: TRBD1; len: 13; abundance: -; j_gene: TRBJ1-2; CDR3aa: CSVEKGQGLGYTF; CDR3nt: TGCAGCGTTGAAAAGGGACAGGGTCTTGGCTACACCTTC
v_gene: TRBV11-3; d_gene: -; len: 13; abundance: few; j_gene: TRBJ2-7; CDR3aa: CASSLGSYREQYF; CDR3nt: TGTGCCAGCAGCTTAGGGTCTTATCGCGAGCAGTACTTC
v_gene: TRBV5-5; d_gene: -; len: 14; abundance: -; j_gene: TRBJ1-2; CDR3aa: CASSLSGDEYGYTF; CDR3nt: TGTGCCAGCAGCTTATCTGGAGACGAGTATGGCTACACCTTC
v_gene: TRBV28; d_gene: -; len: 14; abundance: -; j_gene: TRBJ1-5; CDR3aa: CASSFRVGNQPQHF; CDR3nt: TGTGCCAGCAGTTTTAGAGTGGGCAATCAGCCCCAGCATTTT
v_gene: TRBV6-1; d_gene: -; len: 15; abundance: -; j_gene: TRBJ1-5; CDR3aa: CASREARAVFQPQHF; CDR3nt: TGTGCCAGCAGGGAGGCAAGGGCCGTATTTCAGCCCCAGCATTTT
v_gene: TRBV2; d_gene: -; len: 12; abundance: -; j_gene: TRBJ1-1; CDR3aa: CASSLSSTEAFF; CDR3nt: TGTGCCAGCAGTCTGTCAAGCACTGAAGCTTTCTTT
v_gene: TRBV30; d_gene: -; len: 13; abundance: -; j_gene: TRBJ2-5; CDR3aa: CAWEGRSQETQYF; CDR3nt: TGTGCCTGGGAAGGACGGAGCCAAGAGACCCAGTACTTC
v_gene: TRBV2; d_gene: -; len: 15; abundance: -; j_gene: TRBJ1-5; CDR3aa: CASSGSRMGNQPQHF; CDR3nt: TGTGCCAGCAGTGGATCGAGGATGGGCAATCAGCCCCAGCATTTT
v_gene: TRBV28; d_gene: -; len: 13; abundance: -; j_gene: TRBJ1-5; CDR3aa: CASSAPWGQPQHF; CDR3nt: TGTGCCAGCAGTGCCCCATGGGGTCAGCCCCAGCATTTT
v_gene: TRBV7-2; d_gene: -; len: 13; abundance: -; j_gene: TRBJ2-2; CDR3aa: CASSFGPLGELFF; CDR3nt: TGTGCCAGCAGCTTTGGCCCCCTCGGGGAGCTGTTTTTT
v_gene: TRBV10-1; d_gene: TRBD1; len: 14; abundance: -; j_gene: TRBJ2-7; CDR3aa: CASSEDGTGYEQYF; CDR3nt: TGCGCCAGCAGTGAAGACGGGACAGGCTACGAGCAGTACTTC
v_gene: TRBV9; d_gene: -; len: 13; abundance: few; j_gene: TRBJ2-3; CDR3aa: CASSVGGPDTQYF; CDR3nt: TGTGCCAGCAGCGTGGGGGGCCCAGATACGCAGTATTTT
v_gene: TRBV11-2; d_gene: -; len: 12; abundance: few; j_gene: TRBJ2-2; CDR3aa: CASSLYAGELFF; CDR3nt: TGTGCCAGCAGCTTGTACGCCGGGGAGCTGTTTTTT
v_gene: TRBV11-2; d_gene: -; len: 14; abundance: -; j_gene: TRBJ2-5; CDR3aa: CASSSGRTSETQYF; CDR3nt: TGTGCCAGCAGCTCGGGGCGCACTTCGGAGACCCAGTACTTC
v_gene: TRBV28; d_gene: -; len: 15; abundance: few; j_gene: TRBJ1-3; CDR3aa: CASSSLEIPGNTIYF; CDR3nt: TGTGCCAGCAGTTCCCTGGAGATCCCTGGAAACACCATATATTTT
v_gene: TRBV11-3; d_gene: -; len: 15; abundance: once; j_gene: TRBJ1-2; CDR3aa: CASSLRTAPQYGYTF; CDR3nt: TGTGCCAGCAGCTTACGTACGGCGCCTCAATATGGCTACACCTTC
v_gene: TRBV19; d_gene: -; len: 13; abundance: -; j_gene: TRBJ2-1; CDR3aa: CASSPARYNEQFF; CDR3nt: TGTGCCAGTAGTCCGGCCAGGTACAATGAGCAGTTCTTC
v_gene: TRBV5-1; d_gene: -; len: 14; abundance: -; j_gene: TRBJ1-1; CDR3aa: CASSLEDAGTEAFF; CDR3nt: TGCGCCAGCAGCTTGGAGGACGCGGGCACTGAAGCTTTCTTT
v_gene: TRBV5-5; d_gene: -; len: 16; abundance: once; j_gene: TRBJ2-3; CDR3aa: CASSTTGRTSTDTQYF; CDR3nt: TGTGCCAGCAGCACCACAGGGAGAACTAGCACAGATACGCAGTATTTT
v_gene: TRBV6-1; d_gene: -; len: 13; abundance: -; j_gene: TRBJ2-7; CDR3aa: CASSQQGHNEQYF; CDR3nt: TGTGCCAGCAGCCAACAGGGACATAACGAGCAGTACTTC
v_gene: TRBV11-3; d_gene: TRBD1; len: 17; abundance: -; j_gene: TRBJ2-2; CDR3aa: CASSPIPGTGNTGELFF; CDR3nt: TGTGCCAGCAGCCCAATCCCCGGGACAGGGAACACCGGGGAGCTGTTTTTT
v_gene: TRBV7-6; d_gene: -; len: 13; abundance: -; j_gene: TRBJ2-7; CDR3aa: CASSRRQGNEQYF; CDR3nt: TGTGCCAGCAGCAGAAGGCAAGGCAACGAGCAGTACTTC
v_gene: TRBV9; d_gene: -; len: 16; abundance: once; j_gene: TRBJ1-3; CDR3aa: CASSQRGAADRNTIYF; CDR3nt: TGTGCCAGCAGCCAGAGGGGGGCGGCTGATAGAAACACCATATATTTT
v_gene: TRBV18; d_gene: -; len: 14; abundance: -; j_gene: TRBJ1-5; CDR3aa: CASSPQASNQPQHF; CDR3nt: TGTGCCAGCTCACCACAGGCCAGCAATCAGCCCCAGCATTTT
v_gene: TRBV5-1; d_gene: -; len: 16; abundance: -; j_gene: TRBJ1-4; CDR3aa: CASSKTTGSLNEKLFF; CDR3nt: TGCGCCAGCAGCAAAACTACCGGGTCCCTTAATGAAAAACTGTTTTTT
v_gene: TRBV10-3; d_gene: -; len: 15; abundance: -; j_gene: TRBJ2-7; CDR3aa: CAISSNRGGSYEQYF; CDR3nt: TGTGCCATCAGCTCAAACAGGGGGGGTTCCTACGAGCAGTACTTC
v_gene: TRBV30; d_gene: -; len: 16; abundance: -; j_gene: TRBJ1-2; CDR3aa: CAWSTSQTRIRYGYTF; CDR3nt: TGTGCCTGGAGTACTTCCCAGACCCGAATACGCTATGGCTACACCTTC
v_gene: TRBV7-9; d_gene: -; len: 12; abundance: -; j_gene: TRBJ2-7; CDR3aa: CASSPPGGEQYF; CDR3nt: TGTGCCAGCAGCCCGCCTGGGGGAGAGCAGTACTTC
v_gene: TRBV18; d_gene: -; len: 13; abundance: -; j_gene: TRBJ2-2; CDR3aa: CASSHRDAGELFF; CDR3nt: TGTGCCAGCTCCCACAGGGACGCCGGGGAGCTGTTTTTT
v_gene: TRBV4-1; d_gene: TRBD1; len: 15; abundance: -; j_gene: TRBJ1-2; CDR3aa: CASSRDSNGDYGYTF; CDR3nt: TGCGCCAGCAGCCGGGACAGTAATGGGGACTATGGCTACACCTTC
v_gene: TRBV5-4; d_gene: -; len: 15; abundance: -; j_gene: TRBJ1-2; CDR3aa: CASSPDLGDTYGYTF; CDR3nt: TGTGCCAGCAGCCCCGATTTGGGAGACACATATGGCTACACCTTC
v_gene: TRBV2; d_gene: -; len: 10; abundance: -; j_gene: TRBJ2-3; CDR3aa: CASSDDTQYF; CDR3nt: TGTGCCAGCAGTGATGATACGCAGTATTTT
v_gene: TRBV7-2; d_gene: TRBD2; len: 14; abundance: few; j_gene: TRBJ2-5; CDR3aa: CASSPGTGGETQYF; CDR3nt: TGTGCCAGCAGCCCCGGCACGGGAGGAGAGACCCAGTACTTC
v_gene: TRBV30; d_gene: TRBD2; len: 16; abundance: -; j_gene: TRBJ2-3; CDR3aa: CAWGRGLAVAGDTQYF; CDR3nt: TGTGCCTGGGGTAGGGGACTAGCGGTGGCAGGAGATACGCAGTATTTT
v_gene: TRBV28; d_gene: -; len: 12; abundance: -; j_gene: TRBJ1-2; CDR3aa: CASSWENYGYTF; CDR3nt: TGTGCCAGCAGTTGGGAAAACTATGGCTACACCTTC
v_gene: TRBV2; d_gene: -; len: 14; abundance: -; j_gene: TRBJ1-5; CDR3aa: CASSEESGNQPQHF; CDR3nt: TGTGCCAGCAGTGAAGAAAGTGGCAATCAGCCCCAGCATTTT
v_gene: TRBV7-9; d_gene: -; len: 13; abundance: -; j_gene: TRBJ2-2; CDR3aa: CASSRGEAGELFF; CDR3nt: TGTGCCAGCAGTCGCGGGGAGGCGGGGGAGCTGTTTTTT
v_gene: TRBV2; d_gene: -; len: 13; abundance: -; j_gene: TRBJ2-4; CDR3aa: CASSRDWEDIQYF; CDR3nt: TGTGCCAGCAGCCGGGATTGGGAAGACATTCAGTACTTC
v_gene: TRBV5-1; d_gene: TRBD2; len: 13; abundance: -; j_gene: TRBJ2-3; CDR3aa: CASSGEGADTQYF; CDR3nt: TGCGCCAGCAGCGGGGAGGGTGCGGATACGCAGTATTTT
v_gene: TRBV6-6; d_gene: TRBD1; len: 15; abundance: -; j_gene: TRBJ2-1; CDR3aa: CASSSLGTGFDEQFF; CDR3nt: TGTGCCAGCAGTTCCCTGGGGACAGGGTTCGATGAGCAGTTCTTC
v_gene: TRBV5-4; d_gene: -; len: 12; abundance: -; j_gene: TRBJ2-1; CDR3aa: CASSFFYNEQFF; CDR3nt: TGTGCCAGCAGCTTCTTCTACAATGAGCAGTTCTTC
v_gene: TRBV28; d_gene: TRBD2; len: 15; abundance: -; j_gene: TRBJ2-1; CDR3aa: CASSSSGGAYNEQFF; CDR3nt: TGTGCCAGCAGTAGTAGCGGGGGGGCCTACAATGAGCAGTTCTTC
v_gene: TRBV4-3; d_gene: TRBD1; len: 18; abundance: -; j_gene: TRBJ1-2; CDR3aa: CASSQERGRGLGNYGYTF; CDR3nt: TGCGCCAGCAGCCAAGAGAGGGGGCGGGGGTTGGGGAACTATGGCTACACCTTC